In its sample, the clone carrying this TCR beta chain was seen many times. This record belongs to a study of spatial heterogeneity in lung cancer. At the level of the study: The count of detected beta-chain sequences consistently exceeded that of alpha-chain sequences.

CDR3 length: 12 residues. Germline loops: CDR1 MDHEN, CDR2 SYDVKM. Trimming cost V 8 bases and J 6 bases, with 14 bases left between them. Time point: sample taken at primary tumor resection. TCRdb reprocessed the 5' RACE reads via MiXCR and lists one record per CDR3 protein. The sample records over 50,000 distinct CDR3 sequences, approximately 6.3% being singletons. This sequence joins TRBV28 and TRBJ2-7; no clear D gene. This specimen was PBMCs, taken at surgery. The receptor's source is a female donor with early-stage non-small cell lung cancer. The CDR3 DNA is TGTGCCAGCTTCGCAAGAGTTGGCGAGCAGTACTTC. Residues: CASFARVGEQYF.